The sequence of this T cell receptor beta chain was determined in a study of cytomegalovirus exposure and HLA in healthy donors. 60 Vbeta and 13 Jbeta primers were used in PCR. Some clones are missing from TCRdb's copy, which holds only in-frame ones; the method was immunoSEQ multiplex PCR. Counted here are about 130,000 clones, over 60% occurring once; the ten biggest clones make up about 12%. Germline lookup yields CDR1 SGHNT and CDR2 YYREEE (reference sequence). The CDR3 has 15 amino acids. With V trimmed by 0 bases and J by 5 bases, 6 bases remained unmatched. The TCR comes from a woman aged 60-75 years in good health and CMV-seropositive. V gene TRBV5-4 combines with J gene TRBJ2-3; 7 nucleotides match TRBD2. The source material was PBMCs. DNA for the CDR3: TGTGCCAGCAGCTTGGTGGCGGGAGTTGTAGATACGCAGTATTTT. Translated, it gives CASSLVAGVVDTQYF.